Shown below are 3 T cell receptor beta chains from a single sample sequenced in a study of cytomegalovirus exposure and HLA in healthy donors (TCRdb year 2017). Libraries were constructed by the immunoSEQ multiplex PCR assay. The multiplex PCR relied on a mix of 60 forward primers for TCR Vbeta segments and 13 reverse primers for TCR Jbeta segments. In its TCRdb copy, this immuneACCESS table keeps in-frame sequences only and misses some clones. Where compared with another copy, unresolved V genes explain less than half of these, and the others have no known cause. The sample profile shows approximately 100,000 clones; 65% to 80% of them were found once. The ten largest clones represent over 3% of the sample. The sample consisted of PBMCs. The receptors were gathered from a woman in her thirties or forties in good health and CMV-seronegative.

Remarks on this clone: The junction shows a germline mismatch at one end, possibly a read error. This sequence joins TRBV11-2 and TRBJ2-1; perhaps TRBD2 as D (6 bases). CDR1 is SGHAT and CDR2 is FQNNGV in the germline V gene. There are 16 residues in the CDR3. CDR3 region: CASSLDFPGLGDEQFF. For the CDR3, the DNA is TGTGCCAGCAGCCTAGACTTTCCGGGACTCGGAGATGAGCAGTTCTTC.

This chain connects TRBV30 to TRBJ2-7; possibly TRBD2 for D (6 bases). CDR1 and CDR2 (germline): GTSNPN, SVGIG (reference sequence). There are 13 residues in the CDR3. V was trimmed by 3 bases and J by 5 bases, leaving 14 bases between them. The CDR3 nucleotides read TGTGCCTGGAGAACGGGAGACTACCACGAGCAGTACTTC. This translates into CAWRTGDYHEQYF.

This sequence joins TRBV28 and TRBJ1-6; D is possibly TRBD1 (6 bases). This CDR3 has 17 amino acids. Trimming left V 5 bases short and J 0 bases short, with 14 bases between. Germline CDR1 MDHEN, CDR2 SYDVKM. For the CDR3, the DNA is TGTGCCAGCAGTACCCGGACAGTGAGCTCCTATAATTCACCCCTCCACTTT. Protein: CASSTRTVSSYNSPLHF.